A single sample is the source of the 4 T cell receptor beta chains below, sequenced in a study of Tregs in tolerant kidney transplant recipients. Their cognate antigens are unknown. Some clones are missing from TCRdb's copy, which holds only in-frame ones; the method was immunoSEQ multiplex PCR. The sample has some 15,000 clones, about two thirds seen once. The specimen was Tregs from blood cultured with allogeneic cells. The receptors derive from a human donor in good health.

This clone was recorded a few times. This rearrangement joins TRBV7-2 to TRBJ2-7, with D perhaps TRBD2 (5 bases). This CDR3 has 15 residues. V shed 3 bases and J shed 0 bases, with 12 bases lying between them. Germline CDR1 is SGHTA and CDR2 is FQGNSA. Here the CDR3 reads CASSFDGSLSYEQYF. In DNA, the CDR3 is TGTGCCAGCAGCTTCGATGGGAGCCTCTCCTACGAGCAGTACTTC.

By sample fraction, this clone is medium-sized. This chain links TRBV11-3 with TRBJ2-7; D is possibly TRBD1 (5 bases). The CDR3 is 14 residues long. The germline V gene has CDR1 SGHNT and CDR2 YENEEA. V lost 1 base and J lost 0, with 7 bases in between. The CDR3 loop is CASSLGTRSYEQYF. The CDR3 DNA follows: TGTGCCAGCAGCTTAGGGACACGCTCCTACGAGCAGTACTTC.

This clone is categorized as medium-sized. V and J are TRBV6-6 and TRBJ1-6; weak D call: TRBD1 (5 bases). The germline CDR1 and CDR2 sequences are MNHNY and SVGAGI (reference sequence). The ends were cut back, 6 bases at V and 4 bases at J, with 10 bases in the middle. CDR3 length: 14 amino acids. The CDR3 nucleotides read TGTGCCAGCAGCCCTACAGGTTATAATTCACCCCTCCACTTT. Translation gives CASSPTGYNSPLHF.

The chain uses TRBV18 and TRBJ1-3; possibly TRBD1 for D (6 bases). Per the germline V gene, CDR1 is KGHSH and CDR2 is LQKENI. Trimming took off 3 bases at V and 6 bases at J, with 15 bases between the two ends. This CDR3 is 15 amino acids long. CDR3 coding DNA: TGTGCCAGCTCACCGAAGGTGGGACACCAAAACACCATATATTTT. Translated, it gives CASSPKVGHQNTIYF.